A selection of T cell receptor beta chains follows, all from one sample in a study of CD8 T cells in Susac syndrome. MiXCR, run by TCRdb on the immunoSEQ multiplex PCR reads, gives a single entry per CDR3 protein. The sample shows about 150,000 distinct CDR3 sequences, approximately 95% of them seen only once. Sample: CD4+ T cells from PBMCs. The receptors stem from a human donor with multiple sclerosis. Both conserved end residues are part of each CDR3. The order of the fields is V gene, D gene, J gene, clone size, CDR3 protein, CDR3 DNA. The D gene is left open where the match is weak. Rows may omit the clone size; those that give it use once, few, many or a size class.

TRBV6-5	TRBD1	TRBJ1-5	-	CASSPTGRPQPQHF	TGTGCCAGCAGCCCGACAGGGAGACCTCAGCCCCAGCATTTT
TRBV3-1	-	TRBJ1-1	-	CASSLNGGLNTEAFF	TGTGCCAGCAGCTTGAACGGAGGCTTGAACACTGAAGCTTTCTTT
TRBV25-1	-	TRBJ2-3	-	CASGPGSGTDTQYF	TGTGCCAGCGGTCCTGGGAGTGGCACAGATACGCAGTATTTT
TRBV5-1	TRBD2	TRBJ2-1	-	CASTLPTSGANEQFF	TGCGCCAGCACCCTCCCGACTAGCGGGGCCAATGAGCAGTTCTTC
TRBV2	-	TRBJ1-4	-	CASSEGRGKLFF	TGTGCCAGCAGTGAAGGGCGGGGAAAACTGTTTTTT
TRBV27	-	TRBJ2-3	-	CASSLGPRAGNTDTQYF	TGTGCCAGCAGTCTCGGCCCGAGGGCGGGGAACACAGATACGCAGTATTTT
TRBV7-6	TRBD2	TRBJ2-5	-	CASSRRGRAGGQETQYF	TGTGCCAGCAGCAGAAGGGGCCGGGCGGGAGGGCAAGAGACCCAGTACTTC
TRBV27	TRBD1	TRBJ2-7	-	CASSATGQGTREQYF	TGTGCCAGCAGTGCCACGGGACAGGGTACTCGCGAGCAGTACTTC
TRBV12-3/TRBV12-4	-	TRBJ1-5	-	CASSFSGVGQPQHF	TGTGCCAGCAGTTTTTCGGGCGTGGGTCAGCCCCAGCATTTT
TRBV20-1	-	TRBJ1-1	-	CSARWNTEAFF	TGCAGTGCTAGATGGAACACTGAAGCTTTCTTT
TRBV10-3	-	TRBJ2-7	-	CAINERYSYEQYF	TGTGCCATCAATGAAAGGTACTCCTACGAGCAGTACTTC
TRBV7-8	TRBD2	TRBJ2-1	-	CASSRAGVQFF	TGTGCCAGCAGCCGAGCGGGGGTGCAGTTCTTC
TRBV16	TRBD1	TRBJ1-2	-	CASSRSAGQFYGYTF	TGTGCCAGCAGTCGCTCGGCGGGACAGTTCTATGGCTACACCTTC
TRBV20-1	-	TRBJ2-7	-	CSAVRDAPYEQYF	TGCAGTGCCGTCCGGGACGCACCCTACGAGCAGTACTTC
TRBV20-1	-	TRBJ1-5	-	CSAGMGNQPQHF	TGCAGTGCCGGGATGGGCAATCAGCCCCAGCATTTT
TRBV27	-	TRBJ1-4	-	CASSPWGTNEKLFF	TGTGCCAGCAGTCCTTGGGGAACTAATGAAAAACTGTTTTTT
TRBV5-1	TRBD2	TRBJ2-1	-	CASSEPGGPSYNEQFF	TGCGCCAGCAGCGAACCGGGGGGACCCTCCTACAATGAGCAGTTCTTC
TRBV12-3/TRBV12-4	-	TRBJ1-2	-	CASRAGYGYTF	TGTGCCAGCAGGGCGGGGTATGGCTACACCTTC
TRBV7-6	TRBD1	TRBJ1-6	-	CASSTRDRDNSSPLHF	TGTGCCAGCAGCACGAGAGACAGGGATAACAGTTCACCCCTCCACTTT
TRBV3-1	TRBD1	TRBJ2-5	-	CASSQGPSRQGAQETQYF	TGTGCCAGCAGCCAGGGTCCAAGCCGGCAGGGGGCACAGGAGACCCAGTACTTC
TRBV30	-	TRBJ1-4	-	CAWSNLGTEREKLFF	TGTGCCTGGAGCAACCTCGGGACGGAGAGGGAAAAACTGTTTTTT
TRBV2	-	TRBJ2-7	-	CASSPDLEAYEQYF	TGTGCCAGCAGTCCCGATCTAGAGGCCTACGAGCAGTACTTC
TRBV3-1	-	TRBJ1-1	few	CASSQNTEAFF	TGTGCCAGCAGCCAGAACACTGAAGCTTTCTTT
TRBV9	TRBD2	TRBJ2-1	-	CASSVELAGFYNEQFF	TGTGCCAGCAGCGTAGAGTTAGCGGGATTCTACAATGAGCAGTTCTTC
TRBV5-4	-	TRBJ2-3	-	CASSFQSDTQYF	TGTGCCAGCAGCTTTCAGTCAGATACGCAGTATTTT
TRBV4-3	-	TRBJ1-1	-	CASSQEWVNTEAFF	TGCGCCAGCAGCCAAGAATGGGTTAACACTGAAGCTTTCTTT
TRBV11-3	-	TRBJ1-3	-	CASSLSAYGNTIYF	TGTGCCAGCAGCTTATCAGCTTATGGAAACACCATATATTTT
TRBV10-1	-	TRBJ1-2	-	CASSEGRYYGYTF	TGCGCCAGCAGTGAGGGACGGTACTATGGCTACACCTTC
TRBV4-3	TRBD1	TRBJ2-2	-	CASSHLTTGAGELFF	TGCGCCAGCAGCCACCTGACGACAGGGGCCGGGGAGCTGTTTTTT
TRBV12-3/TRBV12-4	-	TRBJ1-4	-	CASSLMGATNEKLFF	TGTGCCAGCAGTTTAATGGGGGCAACTAATGAAAAACTGTTTTTT
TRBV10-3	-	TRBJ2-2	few	CAISPGGQTVDTGELFF	TGTGCCATCAGTCCCGGCGGGCAAACAGTGGACACCGGGGAGCTGTTTTTT
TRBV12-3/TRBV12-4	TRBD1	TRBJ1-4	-	CASSPRGTGGEKLFF	TGTGCCAGCAGCCCTAGAGGGACAGGGGGTGAAAAACTGTTTTTT
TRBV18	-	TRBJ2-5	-	CASSRDYQETQYF	TGTGCCAGCTCACGGGACTACCAAGAGACCCAGTACTTC
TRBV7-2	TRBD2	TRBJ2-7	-	CASSRLTSGSYEQYF	TGTGCCAGCAGCCGCCTGACTAGCGGGAGCTACGAGCAGTACTTC
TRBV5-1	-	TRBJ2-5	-	CASSLPSGGRREETQYF	TGCGCCAGCAGCCTACCTTCTGGGGGGAGGCGTGAAGAGACCCAGTACTTC
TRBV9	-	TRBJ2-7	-	CASSKGREPYEQYF	TGTGCCAGCAGCAAGGGACGAGAACCTTACGAGCAGTACTTC
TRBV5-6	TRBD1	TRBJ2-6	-	CASSPTGQGLSGANVLTF	TGTGCCAGCAGCCCTACGGGACAGGGACTCTCTGGGGCCAACGTCCTGACTTTC
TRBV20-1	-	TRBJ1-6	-	CSARTGSRVSPLHF	TGCAGTGCTAGGACAGGAAGCCGAGTTTCACCCCTCCACTTT
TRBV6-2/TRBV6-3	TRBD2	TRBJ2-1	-	CASSSLPSGNNFYNEQFF	TGTGCCAGCAGTTCCCTTCCTAGCGGGAATAATTTCTACAATGAGCAGTTCTTC
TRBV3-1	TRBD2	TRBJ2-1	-	CASRKGLAGGLHPYNEQFF	TGTGCCAGCAGGAAGGGACTAGCGGGGGGGCTTCATCCTTACAATGAGCAGTTCTTC
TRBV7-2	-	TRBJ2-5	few	CASSLRGDQETQYF	TGTGCCAGCAGCTTAAGGGGGGACCAAGAGACCCAGTACTTC
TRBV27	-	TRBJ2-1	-	CASSLLSRVGRDEQFF	TGTGCCAGCAGTTTATTGTCCAGGGTGGGTCGGGATGAGCAGTTCTTC
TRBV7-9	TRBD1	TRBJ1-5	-	CASSQGQGVAQPQHF	TGTGCCAGCAGCCAGGGACAGGGGGTCGCGCAGCCCCAGCATTTT
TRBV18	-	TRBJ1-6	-	CASSPGGLRFSPLHF	TGTGCCAGCTCACCCGGCGGCCTTCGGTTCTCACCCCTCCACTTT
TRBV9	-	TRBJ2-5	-	CASSVGVAQGETQYF	TGTGCCAGCAGCGTAGGGGTAGCCCAAGGGGAGACCCAGTACTTC
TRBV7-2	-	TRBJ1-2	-	CASKTATDYGYTF	TGTGCCAGCAAGACAGCCACGGACTATGGCTACACCTTC
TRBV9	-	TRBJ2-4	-	CASSGPSLAGAKNIQYF	TGTGCCAGCAGCGGACCGAGTCTAGCTGGGGCCAAAAACATTCAGTACTTC
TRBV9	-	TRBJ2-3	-	CASSEQGTGTQYF	TGTGCCAGCAGCGAACAGGGAACGGGTACGCAGTATTTT
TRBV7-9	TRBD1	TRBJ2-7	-	CASSFPAGQVGDEQYF	TGTGCCAGCAGCTTTCCCGCGGGACAGGTGGGTGACGAGCAGTACTTC
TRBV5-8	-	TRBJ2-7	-	CASRRLRGYYEQYF	TGTGCCAGCAGAAGACTCCGGGGTTACTACGAGCAGTACTTC
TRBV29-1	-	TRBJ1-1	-	CSVSRTEAFF	TGCAGCGTCTCCCGCACTGAAGCTTTCTTT